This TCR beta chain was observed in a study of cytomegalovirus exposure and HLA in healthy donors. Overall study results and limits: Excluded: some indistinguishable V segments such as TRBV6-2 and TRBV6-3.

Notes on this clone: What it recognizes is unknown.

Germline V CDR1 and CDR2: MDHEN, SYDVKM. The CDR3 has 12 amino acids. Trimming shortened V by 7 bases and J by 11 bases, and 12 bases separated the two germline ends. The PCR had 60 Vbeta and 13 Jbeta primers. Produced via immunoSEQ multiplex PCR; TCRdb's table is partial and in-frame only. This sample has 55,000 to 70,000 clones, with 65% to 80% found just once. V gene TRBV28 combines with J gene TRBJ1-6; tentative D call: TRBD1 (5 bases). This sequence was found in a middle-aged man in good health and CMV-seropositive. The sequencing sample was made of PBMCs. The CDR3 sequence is CASNLGVTPLHF. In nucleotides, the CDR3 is TGTGCCAGCAACCTAGGGGTTACACCCCTCCACTTT.